A selection of T cell receptor beta chains follows, all from one sample in a study of blood T cell repertoires in COVID-19. Sequencing was performed with immunoSEQ multiplex PCR; in TCRdb, only in-frame clones are kept and a portion is missing. The sample yields about 220,000 clones, about 85% seen once. The sample was peripheral blood. The receptor source for this set is a woman aged 55-69 years who had recovered from COVID-19. CDR3s include the opening cysteine and the closing phenylalanine or tryptophan. Fields, in order: clone size, J gene, D gene, V gene, CDR3 protein, CDR3 DNA. D genes are given only for firm matches. Only part of the rows carry a size: once, few, many, or a class if the clone is expanded.

>.|TRBJ1-6|TRBD1|TRBV5-6
CASSLGGGNNSPLHF
TGTGCCAGCAGCCTAGGAGGGGGCAATAATTCACCCCTCCACTTT
>.|TRBJ1-1|.|TRBV19
CASSRDTNTEAFF
TGTGCCAGTAGCCGGGACACGAACACTGAAGCTTTCTTT
>.|TRBJ2-3|.|TRBV10-1
CARAGADTQYF
TGCGCCAGGGCAGGGGCAGATACGCAGTATTTT
>.|TRBJ2-3|TRBD1|TRBV27
CASSLQGVWDTQYF
TGTGCCAGCAGTTTACAGGGGGTTTGGGATACGCAGTATTTT
>.|TRBJ2-5|TRBD2|TRBV19
CASSMQLAGGQETQYF
TGTGCCAGTAGTATGCAGCTAGCGGGGGGTCAAGAGACCCAGTACTTC
>once|TRBJ2-5|.|TRBV5-4
CASSLGQADQETQYF
TGTGCCAGCAGCTTGGGGCAGGCAGACCAAGAGACCCAGTACTTC
>.|TRBJ2-3|TRBD2|TRBV18
CASSPTSGILGTDTQYF
TGTGCCAGCTCACCGACTAGCGGAATCTTGGGTACAGATACGCAGTATTTT
>.|TRBJ2-4|TRBD1|TRBV2
CASRDRGRGIQYF
TGTGCCAGCAGAGACAGGGGACGAGGGATTCAGTACTTC
>.|TRBJ1-2|.|TRBV3-1/TRBV3-2
CASSQEAGYTF
TGTGCCAGCAGCCAAGAGGCTGGCTACACCTTC
>.|TRBJ1-1|.|TRBV27
CASSLGSATMNTEAFF
TGTGCCAGCAGCCTTGGGTCCGCTACTATGAACACTGAAGCTTTCTTT
>.|TRBJ2-1|TRBD2|TRBV30
CAWSGGAFYNEQFF
TGTGCCTGGAGCGGGGGGGCCTTCTACAATGAGCAGTTCTTC
>once|TRBJ1-1|TRBD1|TRBV6-5
CAAYRGLMGTEAFF
TGTGCCGCCTACAGGGGGTTGATGGGCACTGAAGCTTTCTTT
>once|TRBJ1-3|.|TRBV18
CASSPRGRDTIYF
TGTGCCAGCTCACCGCGGGGCAGGGACACCATATATTTT
>.|TRBJ1-2|.|TRBV19
CATRDTGIKDNGYTF
TGTGCCACCAGGGATACAGGTATTAAGGACAATGGCTACACCTTC
>.|TRBJ2-2|.|TRBV19
CASSIRQGYTGELFF
TGTGCCAGTAGTATAAGGCAGGGGTACACCGGGGAGCTGTTTTTT
>.|TRBJ1-1|TRBD1|TRBV19
CASSSDSTGLTEAFF
TGTGCCAGTAGCAGCGATTCGACAGGGCTCACTGAAGCTTTCTTT
>.|TRBJ2-5|.|TRBV7-9
CASSLVTGQETQYF
TGTGCCAGCAGCTTAGTAACAGGTCAAGAGACCCAGTACTTC
>.|TRBJ2-1|.|TRBV3-1/TRBV3-2
CASSQELRGTNEQFF
TGTGCCAGCAGCCAAGAACTGCGGGGCACCAATGAGCAGTTCTTC
>.|TRBJ2-1|TRBD2|TRBV7-2
CASSLGLAGVNEQFF
TGTGCCAGCAGCCTGGGACTAGCGGGGGTCAATGAGCAGTTCTTC
>.|TRBJ2-7|TRBD1|TRBV6-5
CASTSTGGLYEQYF
TGTGCCAGCACCTCGACAGGGGGCTTATACGAGCAGTACTTC
>.|TRBJ1-6|.|TRBV21-1
CASSATGQANNSPLHF
TGTGCCAGCAGCGCTACGGGACAGGCCAATAATTCACCCCTCCACTTT
>.|TRBJ2-1|TRBD2|TRBV7-2
CASSTNSGGGPSFF
TGTGCCAGCAGCACAAATAGCGGGGGGGGGCCCTCGTTCTTC
>.|TRBJ1-5|.|TRBV7-2
CASSSKGAYPNQPQHF
TGTGCCAGCAGCTCGAAAGGGGCTTACCCTAATCAGCCCCAGCATTTT
>.|TRBJ2-3|.|TRBV2
CASSDVTRTSTDTQYF
TGTGCCAGCAGTGATGTGACTAGAACTAGCACAGATACGCAGTATTTT
>.|TRBJ1-2|.|TRBV7-2
CASSLGSANYGYTF
TGTGCCAGCAGCTTAGGGAGCGCTAACTATGGCTACACCTTC
>few|TRBJ1-5|TRBD1|TRBV6-2/TRBV6-3
CASSPRTGGRLDQPQHF
TGTGCCAGCAGTCCGAGGACAGGGGGCAGGCTCGATCAGCCCCAGCATTTT
>.|TRBJ1-2|TRBD1|TRBV10-3
CAISRDRGLDYGYTF
TGTGCCATCAGCCGAGACAGGGGGCTTGACTATGGCTACACCTTC
>.|TRBJ1-3|.|TRBV2
CASTRRDSGNTIYF
TGTGCCAGCACCCGTCGGGACTCTGGAAACACCATATATTTT
>once|TRBJ2-3|.|TRBV25-1
CASSDGRSTDTQYF
TGTGCCAGCAGTGATGGGAGGAGCACAGATACGCAGTATTTT
>.|TRBJ2-2|TRBD2|TRBV9
CASSVGLAGGRHTGELFF
TGTGCCAGCAGCGTAGGACTAGCGGGGGGGCGGCACACCGGGGAGCTGTTTTTT
>.|TRBJ2-2|.|TRBV12-3/TRBV12-4
CASLPGLYGELFF
TGTGCCAGCCTCCCGGGGTTGTACGGGGAGCTGTTTTTT